Listed here are 30 T cell receptor beta chains from one sample, sequenced in a study of molecular identifiers for immune sequencing clone quantification. TCRdb re-called the PCR reads with MiXCR, one entry per CDR3 protein. Among 75,000 to 95,000 distinct CDR3 sequences listed, about 23% were seen once. Sample: naive CD8+ T cells from blood, with Jurkat cell RNA spiked in. Subset denoted: FACS-sorted CD8+CD4-CCR7+CD45RA+ naive T cells. The receptors derive from a human donor in good health. Some libraries in this study had Jurkat cell RNA spiked in.

This clonotype was detected many times. The V and J genes are TRBV19 and TRBJ1-1; D not resolved. Trimming left V 8 bases short and J 4 bases short, with 11 bases between. This CDR3 is 12 amino acids long. Germline CDR1 LNHDA, CDR2 SQIVND (reference sequence). CDR3 DNA sequence: TGTGCCAGTGGTAGTTGGTCCACTGAAGCTTTCTTT. This sequence encodes CASGSWSTEAFF.

To note about this clonotype: No conserved phenylalanine or tryptophan ends this CDR3, so it is likely a read error. The J gene is TRBJ2-3, the V gene TRBV4-3; TRBD2 aligns across 9 bases. Trimming removed 4 bases from V and 4 bases from J; junction bases left unmatched: 3. The CDR3 spans 14 residues. From germline, CDR1 is LGHNA and CDR2 YSLEER. The CDR3: CASSRGLAADTQYL. CDR3 nucleotide sequence: TGCGCCAGCAGCCGGGGACTAGCTGCAGATACGCAGTATCTT.

This clonotype occurred many times. This chain links TRBV4-3 with TRBJ2-5; D ambiguous. The germline CDR1 and CDR2 sequences are LGHNA and YSLEER. Deletions cut 1 base from V and 1 base from J, with 4 bases between. This CDR3 is 13 amino acids long. This CDR3 is CASSQVPQETQYF. The CDR3 DNA sequence: TGCGCCAGCAGCCAAGTGCCCCAAGAGACCCAGTACTTC.

This clonotype turned up a few times. V and J are TRBV4-3 and TRBJ1-6; D might be TRBD1 (5 bases). CDR1 is LGHNA, CDR2 YSLEER, per germline. The CDR3 is made up of 14 amino acids. V dropped 1 base and J dropped 7 bases, with 8 bases sitting between them. CDR3 in DNA: TGCGCCAGCAGCCAAGGACAGCAAAATTCACCCCTCCACTTT. Its translation: CASSQGQQNSPLHF.

This clonotype was observed a single time. A much larger clonotype is one base distant, so this may be a read error. V is TRBV19 and J is TRBJ2-3; perhaps TRBD2 as D (6 bases). The CDR3 is 14 residues long. Looked up from germline, CDR1 is LNHDA and CDR2 is SQIVND (reference sequence). CDR3 protein: CASTPRRGTDTEYF. For the CDR3, the DNA is TGTGCCAGCACCCCTAGGCGGGGAACAGATACGGAGTATTTT.

This CDR3 is CASSFSGGRPATQYF. In DNA form, the CDR3 reads TGTGCCAGCAGCTTTAGCGGGGGCCGCCCAGCTACGCAGTATTTT. The chain is built from TRBV9 and TRBJ2-3; 9 bases are a match to TRBD2. The length of the CDR3 is 15 residues. The J segment lost 8 bases and the V segment lost 4 bases, leaving 11 bases of the junction unmatched. Germline CDR1 SGDLS, CDR2 YYNGEE.

Turning to this clonotype: Since a much larger clone is just one base distant, this may be a read error. This chain links TRBV9 with TRBJ1-1; D call uncertain. Trimming removed 1 base from V and 1 base from J, with 8 bases in between. The CDR3 is 14 amino acids. Germline CDR1 is SGDLS and CDR2 is YYNGEE. CDR3 region: CASSVRSGNTEAFF. The CDR3, as DNA: TGTGCCAGCAGCGTAAGATCGGGGAACACTGAAGCTTTCTTT.

In its sample, this clonotype was seen many times. The chain recombines TRBV5-6 with TRBJ1-5, with D unresolved. Germline CDR1 SGHDT, CDR2 YYEEEE. The V end was cut by 0 bases, the J end by 4 bases, with 11 bases between. The CDR3 spans 15 residues. This chain's CDR3 is CASSLGGIPNQPQHF. The CDR3 DNA sequence: TGTGCCAGCAGCTTGGGCGGGATTCCGAATCAGCCCCAGCATTTT.

The chain joins TRBV28 to TRBJ2-7, with 10 nucleotides matching TRBD1. This CDR3 is built from 18 residues. The ends lost 8 bases at V and 2 bases at J; junction bases unmatched: 18. CDR1 is MDHEN and CDR2 is SYDVKM in the germline V gene. CDR3 bases: TGTGCCAGCCCCCCCCCGGGACAGGGGTGGGGTGAGCCCTACGAGCAGTACTTC. Translation: CASPPPGQGWGEPYEQYF.

Only a few counts were recorded for this clonotype. CDR3 coding DNA: TGTGCCAGCAGAACGGGACATGATAGGACTAGCGGGGTGCGTTGCACAGATACGCAGTATTTT. It encodes CASRTGHDRTSGVRCTDTQYF. V gene TRBV3-2 combines with J gene TRBJ2-3; the tabulated D call, TRBD2, remains unverified against the DNA. TRBV3-2 is described as a pseudogene. The CDR3 loop spans 21 amino acids.

The chain combines TRBV25-1 with TRBJ2-1; no reliable D call. The CDR3 has 13 amino acids. Trimming pared 5 bases from V and 6 bases from J, leaving 11 bases between. In germline, CDR1 is MGHDK, CDR2 SYGVNS. CDR3 protein: CASSLDSSNEQFF. CDR3 coding DNA: TGTGCCAGCAGTCTCGATTCATCCAATGAGCAGTTCTTC.

This chain uses TRBV7-9 with TRBJ2-1, with D tentatively TRBD2 (5 bases). The CDR3 extends over 16 amino acids. The germline CDR1 and CDR2 sequences are SEHNR and FQNEAQ (reference sequence). V gave up 3 bases and J gave up 3 bases, with 15 bases separating them. This CDR3 is CASSFFRGSVYNEQFF. CDR3 DNA sequence: TGTGCCAGCAGCTTTTTTCGGGGATCGGTCTACAATGAGCAGTTCTTC.

This clonotype was seen a few times. The V gene is TRBV6-5, the J gene TRBJ2-5; tentative D call: TRBD1 (6 bases). The CDR3 has 14 residues. The germline V gene encodes CDR1 MNHEY and CDR2 SVGAGI. Trimming cost V 2 bases and J 1 base, with 8 bases left between them. The CDR3 DNA reads as TGTGCCAGCAGTTACGAAGGGGGCCAAGAGACCCAGTACTTC. Its translation: CASSYEGGQETQYF.

Ten or more counts support this clonotype. The rearrangement links TRBV9 to TRBJ2-1, with D unclear. The germline V gene has CDR1 SGDLS and CDR2 YYNGEE. Trimming cost V 4 bases and J 3 bases, with 17 bases left between them. The CDR3 is made up of 16 amino acids. This chain's CDR3 is CASSPRPGTYYNEQFF. Here the CDR3 DNA reads TGTGCCAGCAGCCCTAGGCCCGGAACTTACTACAATGAGCAGTTCTTC.

Remarks on this clonotype: A much more abundant neighbour one base away suggests this may be a read error. This sequence joins TRBV28 and TRBJ1-5, with 8 bases aligning to TRBD1. V lost 7 bases and J lost 5; bases outside the gene matches: 7. The CDR3 is made up of 14 amino acids. CDR1 and CDR2 (germline): MDHEN, SYDVKM. The CDR3 nucleotides are TGTGCCAGCATACAGACAGGGGTAGATCAGCCCCAGCATTTT. It is translated as CASIQTGVDQPQHF.

This clonotype has a handful of counts. The CDR3 bases are TGTGCCAGTAGTCCATACCCTGGCGGGGGAAATCAGCAGACCCAGTACTTC. Translation: CASSPYPGGGNQQTQYF. The gene calls are TRBV19 and TRBJ2-5; 7 nucleotides match TRBD2. J lost 6 bases, V lost 5 bases, and 18 bases had no gene match. CDR1 is LNHDA and CDR2 is SQIVND in the germline V gene (reference sequence). The CDR3 is 17 amino acids.

This clonotype was recorded many times. The V call is TRBV18, the J call TRBJ2-3; D is uncertain. The V end lost 6 bases, the J end lost 4 bases, and 14 bases lay between the germline ends. This CDR3 is 14 amino acids long. CDR1 and CDR2 (germline): KGHSH, LQKENI. The CDR3 loop is CASSPSGPADTQYF. The CDR3 region has the DNA TGTGCCAGCTCCCCTAGTGGTCCGGCAGATACGCAGTATTTT.

This clonotype was seen a handful of times. The V and J genes are TRBV4-1 and TRBJ1-2, with D uncertain. V was cut by 4 bases and J by 4 bases, with 16 bases left in between. This CDR3 has 15 residues. Germline loops: CDR1 MGHRA, CDR2 YSYEKL. The CDR3 loop reads CASSPHPEGGYGYTF. The DNA for the CDR3 is TGCGCCAGCAGCCCCCACCCGGAAGGCGGCTATGGCTACACCTTC.

This clonotype was detected ten times or more. J is TRBJ1-1 and V is TRBV27; D gene uncertain. CDR3 size: 15 residues. Trimming cost V 3 bases and J 1 base, with 12 bases left between them. Germline loops: CDR1 MNHEY, CDR2 SMNVEV (reference sequence). The CDR3 reads CASSFSRTANTEAFF. The CDR3 coding sequence is TGTGCCAGCAGTTTTTCTAGGACCGCGAACACTGAAGCTTTCTTT.

This clonotype came up a few times. V gene TRBV4-3 combines with J gene TRBJ2-1; 11 bases map to TRBD2. The CDR3 consists of 18 residues. Germline CDR1 is LGHNA and CDR2 is YSLEER. V lost 0 bases, J lost 1 base, and 5 bases stayed unmatched. DNA of the CDR3: TGCGCCAGCAGCCAAGATCTAGCGGGGGGCCTTTCCTACAATGAGCAGTTCTTC. Amino acids: CASSQDLAGGLSYNEQFF.

This chain connects TRBV29-1 to TRBJ2-2; D remains unclear. Per germline, CDR1 SQVTM and CDR2 ANQGSEA. The CDR3 covers 12 residues. CDR3 sequence: CSGCSASGELFF. The CDR3 region has the DNA TGCAGTGGCTGTTCGGCTTCCGGGGAGCTGTTTTTT.

Ten or more counts support this clonotype. The CDR3 is CASSRQGLYEQYF. CDR3 nucleotides: TGTGCCAGCAGCCGACAGGGGTTATACGAGCAGTACTTC. The chain has TRBV28 and TRBJ2-7, with 8 bases identical to TRBD1. Germline V gene lookup returns CDR1 MDHEN and CDR2 SYDVKM. Trimming cost V 6 bases and J 4 bases; bases outside gene matches: 5. The CDR3 is 13 amino acids.

Turning to this clonotype: One end of the junction does not line up with germline, which may come from a read error. The chain employs TRBV28 and TRBJ2-3, with D perhaps matching TRBD1 (7 bases). Germline CDR1 reads MDHEN; CDR2 reads SYDVKM. The CDR3 has 15 residues. CDR3 in DNA: TGTGCCAGCAGTTTATCCAGGGGGAGGTCAGATACGCAGGATTTT. Translated, it gives CASSLSRGRSDTQDF.

Remarks on this clonotype: It may be a read error: a sequence one base away is much more abundant. The V gene is TRBV4-2, the J gene TRBJ2-1; D is undetermined. The CDR3 spans 12 residues. Trimming cost V 5 bases and J 4 bases, with 6 bases left between them. The V gene's germline CDR1 is LGHNA and CDR2 YNFKEQ. The CDR3: CASSGWYNEQFF. The CDR3 DNA reads as TGTGCCAGCAGCGGGTGGTACAATGAGCAGTTCTTC.

The V call is TRBV7-9, the J call TRBJ1-6, with D tentatively TRBD1 (6 bases). The CDR3 is 14 amino acids. Per germline, CDR1 SEHNR and CDR2 FQNEAQ (reference sequence). V gave up 4 bases and J gave up 8 bases, with 12 bases separating them. The CDR3 loop reads CASSSDSLHSPLHF. The CDR3 DNA is TGTGCCAGCAGCTCGGACAGCCTGCATTCACCCCTCCACTTT.

This clonotype has a count of ten or more. This sequence joins TRBV29-1 and TRBJ1-1, with D perhaps matching TRBD1 (6 bases). The germline V gene encodes CDR1 SQVTM and CDR2 ANQGSEA. The CDR3 length is 13 residues. V was trimmed by 3 bases and J by 1 base, leaving 9 bases between them. CDR3 sequence reads: CSVEAGANTEAFF. The CDR3 DNA follows: TGCAGCGTTGAGGCAGGGGCGAACACTGAAGCTTTCTTT.

This clonotype was picked up many times. This chain joins TRBV7-2 and TRBJ2-3; D is uncertain. Per germline, CDR1 SGHTA and CDR2 FQGNSA. This CDR3 is 15 amino acids long. Trimming took 2 bases from V and 2 from J, leaving 11 bases between them. CDR3 coding DNA: TGTGCCAGCAGCTTATTTGTGGGAACCACAGATACGCAGTATTTT. Encoded protein: CASSLFVGTTDTQYF.

This clonotype came up a few times. CDR3 DNA sequence: TGTGCCAGCAGTCCCGGTTGGGGCAATCAGCCCCAGCATTTT. It specifies CASSPGWGNQPQHF. The chain combines TRBV6-2 or TRBV6-3 with TRBJ1-5; no reliable D call. Germline V gene data show CDR1 as MNHEY and CDR2 as SVGEGT. Deletions cut 5 bases from V and 2 bases from J, with 10 bases between. The CDR3 runs 14 residues.

This clonotype was detected ten times or more. V usage is TRBV7-2 and J usage is TRBJ2-7; a weak D match, TRBD1 (6 bases). The length of the CDR3 is 15 residues. Germline CDR1 and CDR2: SGHTA and FQGNSA. V was trimmed by 5 bases and J by 5 bases, leaving 19 bases between them. The CDR3 is CASSLQQGVLHEQYF. The CDR3 DNA reads TGTGCCAGCAGCCTACAACAGGGTGTCCTCCACGAGCAGTACTTC. The complete variable domain, with remaining parts taken from reference TRBV7-2 and TRBJ2-7, reads GAGVSQSPSNKVTEKGKDVELRCDPISGHTALYWYRQSLGQGLEFLIYFQGNSAPDKSGLPSDRFSAERTGGSVSTLTIQRTQQEDSAVYLCASSLQQGVLHEQYFGPGTRLTVT.

This clonotype came up a few times. The V call is TRBV16, the J call TRBJ2-7; no reliable D call. Per the germline V gene, CDR1 is KGHSY and CDR2 is FQNENV. V lost 2 bases to trimming and J lost 7 bases, with 27 bases between them. The CDR3 has 18 residues. The CDR3, as DNA: TGTGCCAGCAGCCAAACGTTATGGTCGGGCAAACCGCTTCGGGAGCAGTACTTC. The encoded protein is CASSQTLWSGKPLREQYF.